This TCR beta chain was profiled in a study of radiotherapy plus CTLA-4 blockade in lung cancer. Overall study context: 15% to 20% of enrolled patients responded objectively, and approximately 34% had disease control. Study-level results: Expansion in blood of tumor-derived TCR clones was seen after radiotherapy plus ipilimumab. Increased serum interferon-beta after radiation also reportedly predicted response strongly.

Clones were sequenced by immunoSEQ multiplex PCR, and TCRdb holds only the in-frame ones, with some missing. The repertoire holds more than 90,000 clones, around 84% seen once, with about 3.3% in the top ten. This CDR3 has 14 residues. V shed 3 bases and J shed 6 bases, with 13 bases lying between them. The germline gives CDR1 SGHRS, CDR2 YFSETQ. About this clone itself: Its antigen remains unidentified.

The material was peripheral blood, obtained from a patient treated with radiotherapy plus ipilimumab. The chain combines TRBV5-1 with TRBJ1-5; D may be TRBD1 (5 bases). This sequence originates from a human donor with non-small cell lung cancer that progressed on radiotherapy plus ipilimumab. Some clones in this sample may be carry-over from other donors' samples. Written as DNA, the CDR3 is TGCGCCAGCAGCTCGATTGGCCAGGGTCAGCCCCAGCATTTT. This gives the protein CASSSIGQGQPQHF.